This T cell receptor beta chain was retrieved from a study of CD8+ T cells in alopecia areata. At the level of the study: Treated patients were given oral tofacitinib, which was dosed at 5 to 10 mg twice daily.

This clone has just a few counts. Its antigen is currently unknown. Whole-study findings and limits: Normal skin's resident alphabeta T cells are sequenced alongside lesional scalp T cells.

Once RNA had been extracted, it was reverse transcribed into cDNA to act as the sequencing template. Clones were read by immunoSEQ multiplex PCR, and TCRdb kept only the in-frame ones, dropping some. The top ten clones hold about 0.88% of a sample with about 270,000 clones, 45% to 70% of them seen once. Specified treatment: oral pan-JAK inhibitor, 5-10 mg twice daily. Germline V gene sequence: CDR1 SGDLS, CDR2 YYNGEE. The length of the CDR3 is 13 residues. Trimming removed 1 base from V and 3 bases from J, with 7 bases in between. The input for sequencing was CD4+ T cells sorted from blood, taken at week 52, from a patient treated with tofacitinib. The receptor's source is a human donor with alopecia areata. The V call is TRBV9, the J call TRBJ1-1; no reliable D call. DNA of the CDR3: TGTGCCAGCAGCGTATGGCTGGACACTGAAGCTTTCTTT. It encodes CASSVWLDTEAFF.